This TCR beta chain was observed in a study of CD8 T cells in ankylosing spondylitis. Study-level points and caveats: What appeared characteristic of ankylosing spondylitis blood was a TCR beta motif of 7 or 8 highly homologous variants. Significant enrichment of disease-linked clones was reportedly seen in matched ankylosing spondylitis synovial fluid.

Germline-derived CDR1 and CDR2 are SQVTM and ANQGSEA. Germline trimming cut 6 bases from V and 9 bases from J; bases unmatched to any gene: 12. This CDR3 is built from 16 residues. MiXCR, run by TCRdb on the 5' RACE reads, gives a single entry per CDR3 protein. The profile covers 200,000 to 250,000 distinct CDR3 sequences, with around 18% appearing a single time and roughly 42% taken by the ten largest. The table lists this clonotype with a few counts. Its matching antigen is unknown. The specimen was blood, either unsorted or a sorted T cell fraction (not recorded which). The V call is TRBV29-1, the J call TRBJ2-1, with 15 bases aligning to TRBD2. The sequence was collected from a male donor with ankylosing spondylitis. For the CDR3, the DNA is TGCAGCGTAGAATTTCCCGGGACTAGCGGGAGGATTGAGCAGTTCTTC. Protein sequence: CSVEFPGTSGRIEQFF.